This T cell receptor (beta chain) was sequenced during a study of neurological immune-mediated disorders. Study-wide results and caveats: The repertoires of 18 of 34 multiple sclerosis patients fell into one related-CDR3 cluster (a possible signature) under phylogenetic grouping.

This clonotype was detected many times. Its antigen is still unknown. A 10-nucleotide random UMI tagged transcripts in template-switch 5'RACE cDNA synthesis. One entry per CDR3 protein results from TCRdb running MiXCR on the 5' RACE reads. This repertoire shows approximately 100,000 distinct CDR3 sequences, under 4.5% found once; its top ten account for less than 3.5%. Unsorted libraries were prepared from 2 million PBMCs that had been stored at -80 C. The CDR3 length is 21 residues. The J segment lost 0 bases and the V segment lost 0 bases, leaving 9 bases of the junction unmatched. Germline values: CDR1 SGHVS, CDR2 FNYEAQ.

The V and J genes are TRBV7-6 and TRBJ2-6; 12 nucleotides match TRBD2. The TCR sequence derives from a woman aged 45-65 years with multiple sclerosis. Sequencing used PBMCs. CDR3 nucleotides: TGTGCCAGCAGCTTAGCGCTTAGGACTAGCGGGGTGACCTCTGGGGCCAACGTCCTGACTTTC. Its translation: CASSLALRTSGVTSGANVLTF.